This T cell receptor (beta chain) stems from a study of cytomegalovirus exposure and HLA in healthy donors. Both 60 Vbeta primers and 13 Jbeta primers went into the PCR. TCRdb keeps only in-frame clones here, not all; method: immunoSEQ multiplex PCR. The sample consists of more than 95,000 clones, around a tenth of them appearing once. Germline V CDR1 and CDR2: MNHEY, SMNVEV (reference sequence). This CDR3 is 16 amino acids long. V lost 6 bases and J lost 1, with 19 bases in between. Study findings and constraints: About 90% or about 30% of the time was how often most TCR beta V segments were productive, according to an earlier analysis. CMV serostatus stood as the only immune exposure information on hand. Sequence variants that were highly shared formed a cluster that was likely a sequencing artifact.

These donors, healthy bone marrow donors, were studied. Regarding this clone: Its specificity is not known.

The chain links TRBV27 to TRBJ2-7; possibly TRBD1 for D (6 bases). Sample: PBMCs. The receptor's source is a middle-aged man in good health and CMV-seropositive. CDR3 sequence (DNA): TGTGCCAGCAGCCCCTCCGACCGGGACATGTCCTACGAGCAGTACTTC. The encoded protein is CASSPSDRDMSYEQYF.